This T cell receptor beta chain was recovered during a study of blood T cell repertoires in COVID-19. In the study overall: Acute and convalescent COVID-19 samples came from the United States, Italy and Spain.

Produced via immunoSEQ multiplex PCR; TCRdb's table is partial and in-frame only. This sample has about 430,000 clones, with about 88% found just once. Sequenced: PBMCs or T cells enriched from blood (not recorded which). The TCR sequence derives from a woman under 30 who had been exposed to COVID-19.

DNA for the CDR3: TGTGCCAGCAGTGTTGAGGATACACTAGCCAAAAACATTCAGTACTTC. This sequence encodes CASSVEDTLAKNIQYF. This chain links TRBV25-1 with TRBJ2-4; D is ambiguous. This CDR3 contains 16 residues. CDR1 MGHDK and CDR2 SYGVNS come from the germline V gene. V was shortened by 4 bases and J by 0 bases, with 13 bases between the two germline ends.